A selection of T cell receptor beta chains follows, all from one sample in a study of blood T cell repertoires in COVID-19. This table comes from immunoSEQ multiplex PCR, and its TCRdb copy is limited to in-frame clones, with some not included. Of about 120,000 clones in the sample, 60% to 85% were seen once. Material: peripheral blood. These receptors all come from a man in his 70s with acute or convalescent COVID-19. CDR3s include the opening cysteine and the closing phenylalanine or tryptophan. A D gene is named only where the DNA matches it firmly. A row's size may be missing; if present it is once, few, many or a size class.

>.|few|TRBJ1-1|TRBV7-2
TGTGCCAGCAGCATAAGGACAACGAACACTGAAGCTTTCTTT
CASSIRTTNTEAFF
>.|few|TRBJ1-2|TRBV9
TGTGCCAGCAGCGTTGCCCCTAGCTATGGCTACACCTTC
CASSVAPSYGYTF
>TRBD1|.|TRBJ1-2|TRBV18
TGTGCCAGCTCACCCCAAGGGAACAGGGGAAGTGGCTACACCTTC
CASSPQGNRGSGYTF
>.|few|TRBJ2-2|TRBV4-3
TGCGCCAGCAGCCAAGGGCCGGGCGCGGGCACCGGGGAGCTGTTTTTT
CASSQGPGAGTGELFF
>TRBD1|.|TRBJ2-2|TRBV3-1/TRBV3-2
TGTGCCAGCAGCCAAGGATTTCCGGGACAGGGGTCCGGGGAGCTGTTTTTT
CASSQGFPGQGSGELFF
>.|.|TRBJ1-3|TRBV25-1
TGTGCCAGCAGACCCCCTGCTTCAGGGTCCGGAAACACCATATATTTT
CASRPPASGSGNTIYF
>.|.|TRBJ2-3|TRBV4-3
TGCGCCAGCAGCCAAGATCGAAGGGGGCGGGGGGCCTCTAGCACAGATACGCAGTATTTT
CASSQDRRGRGASSTDTQYF
>TRBD2|.|TRBJ2-1|TRBV7-9
TGTGCCAGCAGTAAGGGACTAGCGGGGTTGGATGAGCAGTTCTTC
CASSKGLAGLDEQFF
>.|.|TRBJ2-5|TRBV12-3/TRBV12-4
TGTGCCAGCACCTACGGGAGCGAGACCCAGTACTTC
CASTYGSETQYF
>TRBD1|once|TRBJ1-6|TRBV5-4
TGTGCCAGCAGCCTCGGACAGGGGGCGAATTCACCCCTCCACTTT
CASSLGQGANSPLHF
>TRBD2|.|TRBJ2-1|TRBV7-3
TGTGCCAGCAGCCGTAGCGGGAGTTACAATGAGCAGTTCTTC
CASSRSGSYNEQFF
>.|.|TRBJ1-6|TRBV4-3
TGCGCCAGCAGCCAAGAAGCAGGTTCACCCCTCCACTTT
CASSQEAGSPLHF
>.|.|TRBJ2-1|TRBV29-1
TGCAGCGTCGGGGACTCCTACAATGAGCAGTTCTTC
CSVGDSYNEQFF
>.|.|TRBJ1-4|TRBV2
TGTGCCAGCAGTGTAAACAGCGGAGCTAATGAAAAACTGTTTTTT
CASSVNSGANEKLFF
>TRBD2|.|TRBJ2-5|TRBV9
TGTGCCAGCAGCGAAAGACTAGCGGGGGGGCCGGGTCCAGAGACCCAGTACTTC
CASSERLAGGPGPETQYF
>TRBD2|once|TRBJ2-7|TRBV19
TGTGCCAGTAGTATAGCCTCAGACGGGACTAGGGTCGGCTACGAGCAGTACTTC
CASSIASDGTRVGYEQYF
>TRBD1|.|TRBJ1-6|TRBV5-1
TGCGCCAGCAGCTTGGCCCCAGGGGGAAAGGATTCACCCCTCCACTTT
CASSLAPGGKDSPLHF
>.|once|TRBJ1-1|TRBV12-3/TRBV12-4
TGTGCCAGCAGTTTTGGGACACCTGAAGCTTTCTTT
CASSFGTPEAFF
>.|.|TRBJ2-7|TRBV19
TGTGCCAGTAGTATAAAGGGGTGGGACTCCTACGAGCAGTACTTC
CASSIKGWDSYEQYF
>TRBD1|.|TRBJ1-2|TRBV6-6
TGTGCCAGCAGCTTCGGACAGGGGAGTAACTATGGCTACACCTTC
CASSFGQGSNYGYTF
>.|.|TRBJ2-1|TRBV3-1/TRBV3-2
TGTGCCAGCAGCCAAGGAGGTCGTGAGCAGTTCTTC
CASSQGGREQFF
>TRBD2|once|TRBJ2-3|TRBV3-1/TRBV3-2
TGTGCCAGCAGCCTCAAAGCGGGGACGGGGACAGATACGCAGTATTTT
CASSLKAGTGTDTQYF
>.|few|TRBJ2-5|TRBV7-2
TGTGCCAGCAGCGCACGACTTGGCCGCACCAAGGTGGACTTC
CASSARLGRTKVDF
>TRBD1|.|TRBJ1-1|TRBV10-3
TGTGCCACCAACAGGGGGAACACTGAAGCTTTCTTT
CATNRGNTEAFF
>TRBD1|.|TRBJ2-7|TRBV24-1
TGTGCCACCAGTGAAGGGACAGGGAACTCCTACGAGCAGTACTTC
CATSEGTGNSYEQYF
>TRBD1|medium-sized|TRBJ1-2|TRBV10-3
TGTGCCATCAGTGCGAGACAGGGGAACTATGGCTACACCTTC
CAISARQGNYGYTF
>TRBD2|.|TRBJ2-1|TRBV14
TGTGCCAGCAGCAAGGTTTACGGACTAGCAGGGTTCTTC
CASSKVYGLAGFF
>.|.|TRBJ1-1|TRBV5-1
TGCGCCAGCAGCTTGGTGGCAGGGCCTAACACTGAAGCTTTCTTT
CASSLVAGPNTEAFF